One TCR beta chain is described in this entry. A few counts support this clone. There is no known antigen for this receptor. Base qualities are not recorded, but no much larger clone differs from it by a single base. Each donor gave one peripheral blood draw, averaging approximately 0.12 L, which was collected into heparinised tubes. Using a panel that included CD45RO, CCR7, CD25, CD127, CD95 and CD27, naive, central memory, regulatory and stem cell-like memory CD4+ T cells were sorted on a BD FACSAria II. Purity was above 95% for every sorted population. PBMCs were separated immediately by Lymphoprep density gradient centrifugation and were stained directly, without being cultured. Samples were stained and sorted in pairs, with one healthy donor and one patient per experiment, so that batch effects were minimized. The CDR3, cysteine through phenylalanine, is 14 amino acids long. Kept here is only the CDR3 DNA, which spans 42 bases and is read in frame from base 1. The junction shows trimming of 2 bases on V and 2 bases on J, plus 10 bases between the germline ends. According to the germline V gene (reference sequence), CDR1 reads SGHNT and CDR2 reads YYREEE.

This sample was taken from a study of beta chain features in type 1 diabetes (dated by TCRdb to the late 2010s). Notes on the research overall: Patients and healthy donors did not differ in mean age, gender distribution, total cell number or subset yield. Across all samples, approximately 98,000,000 sorted cells were examined, and cell number per subset correlated strongly with RNA yield. The study compared the TCRB repertoires of sorted circulating CD4+ T cell subsets in recently diagnosed type 1 diabetes patients with those in matched healthy donors. Regulatory and stem cell-like memory subsets were obtained from only 8 patients and about 8 healthy donors, while naive and central memory subsets were obtained from all 30 or so donors.

The entire isolated RNA was reverse transcribed using the High Capacity cDNA Reverse Transcription Kit, and thus expressed TCRB transcripts were sequenced. Deep immunoSEQ sequencing was applied to naive, central memory and regulatory T cell samples, giving an average of roughly 3.6 million total reads per sample. Sorted cells were lysed in RLT buffer and RNA was extracted with DNase-treated RNeasy Micro or Mini kits, depending on cell number. Each cell subset was processed on its own to prevent cross-contamination, while patient and healthy donor samples were processed together. The immunoSEQ multiplex PCR was used to amplify TCRB sequences from cDNA, generating 87-bp fragments that spanned the CDR3 region. The amplicons were sequenced using the Illumina HiSeq platform. The source study handled its data this way. PCR bias was corrected computationally using synthetic template baselines, and reads within Hamming distance 2 were collapsed, with unmergeable singletons discarded. Reads were aligned to IMGT to assign V, D and J genes, CDR3 length, and insertions or deletions at six rearrangement sites. Within each subset, clonotype counts were normalized to sorted cell number, and only after that were true diversity and Gini coefficients computed with the tcR R package. Repertoire sharing was quantified using the overlap coefficient calculated on TCRB nucleotide sequences. TCRdb took this table from immuneACCESS and kept in-frame rearrangements with V and J called. Such tables lack part of the clones; where checked against another copy, unresolved V genes explain under half of the gap, and the rest is unexplained. D and trimming were read from the DNA, whereas the V and J calls and clone size are those reported in that table. Recorded for this sample are under 300,000 clones; around 7.8% of them occurred a single time. The biggest ten clones account for roughly 1% of the sample.

General findings and caveats noted by the study authors: Because cDNA rather than genomic DNA was sequenced, highly expressing activated cells could have been over-represented, although no difference in activation and CD3 levels was found between groups. At VDJ recombination sites, patients with type 1 diabetes made fewer insertions and deleted more nucleotides, a pattern implying thymic rearrangement abnormalities. Naive, central memory and regulatory TCRB repertoires appeared more similar among patients than among healthy donors. Only small numbers of individuals were included in the HLA sub-analyses, which left unresolved whether HLA type had any influence on TCRB rearrangement. In all four CD4+ subsets, TCRB CDR3 length was moderately but significantly shorter in type 1 diabetes patients. Shorter templates might have been favored by PCR, but patient and control samples were amplified and corrected together, so both groups would have been affected equally by any skew.

The sample was central memory CD4+ T cells from blood. The chain links TRBV5-4 with TRBJ2-5; TRBD1 could be the D gene, as 6 bases match. This receptor was taken from a woman younger than 35 in good health. The nucleotide sequence is given as TGTGCCAGCAGCTTAGCTGGACAGCAAGAGACCCAGTACTTC. This gives the protein CASSLAGQQETQYF.